This T cell receptor (beta chain) originates from a study of memory CD4+ T cells and cytomegalovirus serostatus. As for the study in general: Donors were healthy Belgian adults, several CMV seropositive and 24 seronegative.

Here immunoSEQ multiplex PCR was the method, and the copy in TCRdb shows in-frame clones only, minus some. The sample includes about 41,000 clones, around 80% of them seen just once. The CDR3 is made up of 16 amino acids. The sort gate was single viable CD3+CD4+CD8-CD45RO+ cells for memory CD4+ T cells. The rearrangement joins TRBV21-1 to TRBJ1-1. TRBV21-1 is given as a pseudogene. What was sequenced was memory CD4+ T cells from blood. The sequence was obtained from an adult in good health and CMV-seronegative. The CDR3 DNA is TGTGCCACCCGAGAGGTGGGAAGGCAGGGGGGGACTGAAGCTTTCTTT. Its translation is CATREVGRQGGTEAFF.